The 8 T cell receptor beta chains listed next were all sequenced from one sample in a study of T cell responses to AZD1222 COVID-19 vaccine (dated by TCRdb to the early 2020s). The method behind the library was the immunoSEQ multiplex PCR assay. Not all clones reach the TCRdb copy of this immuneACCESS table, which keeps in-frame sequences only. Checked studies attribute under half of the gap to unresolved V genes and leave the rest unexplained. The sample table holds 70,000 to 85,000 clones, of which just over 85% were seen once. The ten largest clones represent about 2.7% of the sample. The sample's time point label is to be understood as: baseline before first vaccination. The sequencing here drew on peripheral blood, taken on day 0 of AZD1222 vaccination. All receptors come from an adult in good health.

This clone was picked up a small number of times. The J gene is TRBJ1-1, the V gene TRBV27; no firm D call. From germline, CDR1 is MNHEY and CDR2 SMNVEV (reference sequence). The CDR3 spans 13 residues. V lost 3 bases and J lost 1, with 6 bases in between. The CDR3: CASSFHPNTEAFF. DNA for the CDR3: TGTGCCAGCAGTTTTCACCCGAACACTGAAGCTTTCTTT.

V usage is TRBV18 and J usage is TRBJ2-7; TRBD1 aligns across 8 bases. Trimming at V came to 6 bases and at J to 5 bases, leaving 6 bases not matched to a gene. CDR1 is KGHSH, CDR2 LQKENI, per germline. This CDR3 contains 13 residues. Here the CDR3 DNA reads TGTGCCAGCTCCGGACAGGGTGGCGACGAGCAGTACTTC. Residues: CASSGQGGDEQYF.

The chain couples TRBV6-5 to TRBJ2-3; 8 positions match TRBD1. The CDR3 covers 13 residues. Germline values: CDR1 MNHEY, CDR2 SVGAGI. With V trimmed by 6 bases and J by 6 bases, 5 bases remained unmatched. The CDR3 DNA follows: TGTGCCAGCAGGCGGACAGGGCGCGATACGCAGTATTTT. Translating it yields CASRRTGRDTQYF.

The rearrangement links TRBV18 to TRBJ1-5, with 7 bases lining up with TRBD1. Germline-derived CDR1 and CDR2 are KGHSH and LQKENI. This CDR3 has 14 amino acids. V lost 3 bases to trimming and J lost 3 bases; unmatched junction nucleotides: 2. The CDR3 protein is CASSPRGLNQPQHF. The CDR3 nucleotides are TGTGCCAGCTCACCGAGGGGGCTCAATCAGCCCCAGCATTTT. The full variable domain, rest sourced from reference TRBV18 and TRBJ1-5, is NAGVMQNPRHLVRRRGQEARLRCSPMKGHSHVYWYRQLPEEGLKFMVYLQKENIIDESGMPKERFSAEFPKEGPSILRIQQVVRGDSAAYFCASSPRGLNQPQHFGDGTRLSIL.

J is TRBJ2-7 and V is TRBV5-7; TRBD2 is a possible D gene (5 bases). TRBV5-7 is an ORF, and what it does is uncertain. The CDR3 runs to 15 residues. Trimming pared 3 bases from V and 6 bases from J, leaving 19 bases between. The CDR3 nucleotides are TGTGCCAGCAGCTCAGAAGGGCTGATAGCGAGCGAGCAGTACTTC. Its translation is CASSSEGLIASEQYF.

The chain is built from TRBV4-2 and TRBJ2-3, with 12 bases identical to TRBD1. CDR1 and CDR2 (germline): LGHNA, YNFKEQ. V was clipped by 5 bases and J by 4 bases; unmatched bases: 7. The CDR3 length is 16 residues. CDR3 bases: TGTGCCAGCAGCGAACCGGGACAGGGGGCCTCAGATACGCAGTATTTT. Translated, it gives CASSEPGQGASDTQYF.

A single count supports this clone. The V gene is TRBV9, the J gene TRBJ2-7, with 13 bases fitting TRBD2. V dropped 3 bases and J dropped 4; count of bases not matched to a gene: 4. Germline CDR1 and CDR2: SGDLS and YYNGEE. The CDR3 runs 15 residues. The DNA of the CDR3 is TGTGCCAGCAGCGCCGGACTAGCGGGAGAATACGAGCAGTACTTC. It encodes CASSAGLAGEYEQYF. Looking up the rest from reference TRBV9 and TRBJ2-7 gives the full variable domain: DSGVTQTPKHLITATGQRVTLRCSPRSGDLSVYWYQQSLDQGLQFLIQYYNGEERAKGNILERFSAQQFPDLHSELNLSSLELGDSALYFCASSAGLAGEYEQYFGPGTRLTVT.

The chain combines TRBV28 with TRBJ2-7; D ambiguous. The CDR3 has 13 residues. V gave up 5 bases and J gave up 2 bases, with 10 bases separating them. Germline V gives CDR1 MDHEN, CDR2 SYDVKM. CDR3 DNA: TGTGCCAGCAGTACTCCGAACCCCTACGAGCAGTACTTC. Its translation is CASSTPNPYEQYF.